The TCR beta chain described here comes from a study of patients with pleural tuberculosis. Via MiXCR, TCRdb re-called the reads, giving one row per CDR3 protein. The table records around 50,000 distinct CDR3 sequences, around 6.7% of them present only once. The V segment lost 4 bases and the J segment 3 bases; nucleotides outside the gene matches: 3. Germline values: CDR1 SNHLY, CDR2 FYNNEI. This CDR3 contains 16 residues. This clonotype was counted at least ten times. This sequence originates from a human donor with pleural tuberculosis. The J gene is TRBJ2-3, the V gene TRBV2, with 14 bases aligning to TRBD2. The CDR3 DNA sequence: TGTGCCAGCAGTGTGGGGACTAGCGGGAGTACAGATACGCAGTATTTT. Its translation: CASSVGTSGSTDTQYF.